This record concerns one TCR beta chain sequence. The target of this receptor is not known. No much larger clone is present one base from it, and per-base qualities are unavailable. Interpreted using the paper, the time point label stands for: baseline before first vaccination. Vaccinee samples came from UK trials COV001 and COV002, including a single-blind randomized controlled phase 2/3 trial of AZD1222 (ChAdOx1 nCoV-19) in healthy adults. For TCRbeta chain sequencing, PBMC samples were collected from trial participants at day 0 and at day 28 after the second dose. These data come from a study of T cell responses to AZD1222 COVID-19 vaccine (dated by TCRdb to about 2021). Regarding the research as a whole: AZD1222 recipients given second doses at about 4 weeks or at about 12 weeks were pooled, since spike-specific TCR depth and breadth were not found to differ between the two schedules. TCR sequencing was performed for fewer than 250 trial participants, of whom 200 to 210 were given two doses of AZD1222 and around 25 were given two doses of MenACWY control vaccine. Trial participants were enrolled by age into 18-55, 56-69 and 70-plus year subgroups, with approximately 160, 26 and 62 TCR-sequenced participants respectively. What the study reported, not specific to this receptor: Only five to seven AZD1222 recipients were SARS-CoV-2 seropositive at baseline, limiting conclusions about previously exposed vaccinees. Participants were mostly white British and included more females than males, and it was suggested by the authors that clonal diversity may have been underestimated. In the small 56-69-year group, the increase in depth fell short of significance, most likely because of low power. No day 14 peak-response samples were available, so repertoires were characterized only after the peak T cell response. Reportedly, almost half of the unique spike-specific TCRs recognized epitopes lying outside the regions that are mutated in the B.1.351 and B.1.1.7 variants. A significant rise in spike-specific TCR breadth and depth was observed after two AZD1222 doses relative to day 0 and relative to MenACWY recipients. CD4 TCRs associated with the vaccine covered the entire spike protein, and the dominant responses were in regions 160-218 and 743-854.

The CDR3 regions of human TCRbeta chains were analyzed by immunosequencing. From the authors' description of their analysis: Repertoire TCRs were checked for matches against a reference library of SARS-CoV-2-specific TCRs that had been generated using the MIRA antigen-specificity platform. Breadth was defined as the fraction of unique TCRs that were SARS-CoV-2-associated. Depth was defined as the fraction of total T cells that were SARS-CoV-2-associated. Using the MIRA data, each spike-specific TCR was mapped to the spike region that the TCR reacts to and placed in a CD4 or CD8 class. Log10-transformed breadth and depth values were compared by one-way ANOVA with Sidak's multiple comparisons tests. TCRdb stores this immuneACCESS table with in-frame sequences only. Part of the clones is absent; in the studies checked, under half of the shortfall reflects unresolved V genes, and no reason is known for the rest. The DNA gave D and trimming, while V, J and clone size come from that table. The sample table shows about 91,000 clones, and roughly 88% are seen once. The ten largest clones take up about 19% of the sample.

The sample in question was peripheral blood, obtained on day 0 of AZD1222 vaccination. The TCR comes from an adult in good health.

The CDR3 sequence is CASSPGTSGRPAYEQYF. The nucleotides read TGTGCCAGCAGCCCCGGGACTAGCGGGAGGCCCGCCTACGAGCAGTACTTC. The sequence joins TRBV11-2 to TRBJ2-7; the junction holds 15 bases that match TRBD2. The CDR3 holds 17 amino acids from the cysteine to the phenylalanine. Left in the record is the CDR3 DNA by itself, 51 bases read in frame from the first base. Via the germline V gene, CDR1 is SGHAT and CDR2 FQNNGV. V is trimmed back by 5 bases and J by 2 bases, and the junction contains 7 bases that no gene match accounts for.